Listed here is a single T cell receptor beta chain. Germline CDR1 is SGHTA and CDR2 is FQGNSA. With 1 base removed from V and 10 bases from J, the gap between germline ends came to 13 bases. The CDR3 length is 13 residues. In the source study's methods: Amplification with reference gene primers provided the estimates of nucleated cell counts. The assay was immunoSEQ multiplex PCR, and TCRdb's table has in-frame clones only and misses some. The DNA gave D and trimming, while V, J and clone size come from that table. The table shows approximately 40,000 clones, with more than 90% occurring only once. The data were obtained in a study of blood T cell repertoires in COVID-19. Looking at the study overall: Italy, Spain and the United States were the sources of the convalescent and acute COVID-19 samples. T cells, B-cell-depleted T cells, or PBMCs supplied cDNA or gDNA.

The origin of this receptor is a woman aged 80 or older with acute or convalescent COVID-19. The source material was peripheral blood. V is TRBV7-2 and J is TRBJ1-2; D remains unclear. The CDR3 loop reads CASSLVQLTDYTF. CDR3 bases: TGTGCCAGCAGCTTAGTACAGCTTACTGACTACACCTTC.